This T cell receptor (beta chain) was sequenced during a study of CD8 T cells in Susac syndrome. The V end was cut by 6 bases, the J end by 0 bases, with 15 bases between. Germline V gene data show CDR1 as SGHNT and CDR2 as YYREEE (reference sequence). There are 16 residues in the CDR3. Random hexamers were used to reverse transcribe an amount of about 0.45 to 1 ug RNA. TCRdb used MiXCR to reprocess the immunoSEQ multiplex PCR reads, holding one entry per CDR3 protein. The sample has approximately 130,000 distinct CDR3 sequences; around nine tenths are singletons. The sample was CD8+ T cells from PBMCs. This chain links TRBV5-4 with TRBJ2-2; D possibly corresponds to TRBD2 (5 bases). The source of this sequence is a human donor with multiple sclerosis. CDR3 sequence: CASIATAGSNTGELFF. The CDR3 bases are TGTGCCAGCATTGCTACCGCGGGTTCGAACACCGGGGAGCTGTTTTTT.